This TCR beta chain originates from a study of tumor and adjacent non-tumor tissue in lung cancer. Study results and caveats: Compared with tumor, normal lung showed significantly lower TCR diversity.

The library came from three nested PCR rounds adapted from ARM-PCR protocols. Using its own MiXCR run on the multiplex PCR reads, TCRdb lists one record per CDR3 protein. The table lists tens of thousands of distinct CDR3 sequences, 60% to 85% of them singletons. This CDR3 spans 20 amino acids. CDR1 SGHAT and CDR2 FQNNGV come from the germline V gene. RNA was extracted from bulk tissue without any cell sorting. Points on this clonotype: Antigen unknown. Here the CDR3 omits its conserved ending phenylalanine or tryptophan, so a read error is the likely source.

Sequencing was carried out using lung tumor tissue. The TCR was taken from a woman aged 45-60 years with non-small cell lung cancer. The chain carries TRBV11-2 and TRBJ2-1; 9 bases fit TRBD2. The CDR3 region has the DNA TGTGTCAGCAGCTTATTCCGGTCTCTAGCGGGATTAAGAACCTACAATGAGCAGTTCCTC. Its translation is CVSSLFRSLAGLRTYNEQFL.